A single TCR beta chain is shown here with its context. This record comes from a study of blood T cell repertoires in COVID-19. For the study at large: There were acute and convalescent COVID-19 samples, and they came from the United States, Italy and Spain.

Trimming took 6 bases from V and 1 from J, leaving 12 bases between them. Germline V gene data show CDR1 as KGHSH and CDR2 as LQKENI. This CDR3 region has 14 residues. Method: immunoSEQ multiplex PCR; TCRdb's copy keeps in-frame clones and lacks some. This sample carries about 43,000 clones, over 75% of them seen once, and the ten largest clones take about a quarter. The receptor comes from an older woman with acute or convalescent COVID-19. Sequenced: peripheral blood. The chain couples TRBV18 to TRBJ1-1; the D is unclear. As DNA, the CDR3 is TGTGCCAGCTCCTCGACACCCTCGAACACTGAAGCTTTCTTT. It yields the protein CASSSTPSNTEAFF. The variable domain in full, completed from reference TRBV18 and TRBJ1-1, reads NAGVMQNPRHLVRRRGQEARLRCSPMKGHSHVYWYRQLPEEGLKFMVYLQKENIIDESGMPKERFSAEFPKEGPSILRIQQVVRGDSAAYFCASSSTPSNTEAFFGQGTRLTVV.